This TCR beta chain was sequenced for a study of regulatory T cells in long-lasting Graves disease. Study at large: To qualify as persistent, Graves' disease required over 5 years of antithyroid drugs with positive TSH receptor antibodies.

In germline, CDR1 is MNHEY, CDR2 SMNVEV (reference sequence). With 2 bases removed from V and 4 bases from J, the gap between germline ends came to 11 bases. This CDR3 region has 14 residues. HTBI primers from iRepertoire and Arm-PCR of CDR3 regions yielded the TCR beta libraries. TCRdb reanalysed the multiplex PCR reads using MiXCR and keeps one entry per CDR3 protein. The table lists 450,000 or so distinct CDR3 sequences, around a fifth of them singletons. Time point described: persistent/refractory GD, antithyroid drugs over 5 years with positive TRAb. PBMC-extracted RNA yielded the TCR library. Many counts were recorded for this clonotype.

The sample was peripheral blood mononuclear cells (PBMCs), taken when the disease was refractory, from a patient treated with antithyroid drugs. This chain connects TRBV27 to TRBJ1-1; unclear D gene. This TCR came from a female donor with Graves disease. The CDR3 DNA is TGTGCCAGCAGTTTAAATGGAGGTGGCACTGAAGCTTTCTTT. As protein: CASSLNGGGTEAFF.